This T cell receptor beta chain was sequenced during a study of cytomegalovirus exposure and HLA in healthy donors. Overall study findings and caveats: After further analysis at a later stage, 16,951 TCR beta sequences were associated with HLA alleles at 0.05 false discovery rate. Serostatus for CMV was the only available immune exposure information.

This PCR relied on a set of 60 Vbeta primers and 13 Jbeta primers. Authors' processing steps: A later analysis counted approximately 88 million unique TCR beta chains, around 11 million shared. The data were produced by immunoSEQ multiplex PCR, yet TCRdb's version contains in-frame clones alone and is incomplete. The D gene and trimming were derived from the DNA, and the V and J assignments and clone size from that table. The sample yields 150,000 to 200,000 clones, roughly 85% seen once. Comment on this clone: Its antigen is still unknown.

Germline lookup yields CDR1 SGHRS and CDR2 YFSETQ. This CDR3 has 15 residues. J gave up 5 bases and V 0 bases, and 4 bases lay outside the gene matches. This receptor was taken from a male donor in good health and CMV-seronegative. The chain recombines TRBV5-1 with TRBJ1-4; 7 bases match TRBD1. The sample was PBMCs. CDR3 DNA sequence: TGCGCCAGCAGCTTGGCCTCAGGGGGAAATGAAAAACTGTTTTTT. Encoded protein: CASSLASGGNEKLFF.